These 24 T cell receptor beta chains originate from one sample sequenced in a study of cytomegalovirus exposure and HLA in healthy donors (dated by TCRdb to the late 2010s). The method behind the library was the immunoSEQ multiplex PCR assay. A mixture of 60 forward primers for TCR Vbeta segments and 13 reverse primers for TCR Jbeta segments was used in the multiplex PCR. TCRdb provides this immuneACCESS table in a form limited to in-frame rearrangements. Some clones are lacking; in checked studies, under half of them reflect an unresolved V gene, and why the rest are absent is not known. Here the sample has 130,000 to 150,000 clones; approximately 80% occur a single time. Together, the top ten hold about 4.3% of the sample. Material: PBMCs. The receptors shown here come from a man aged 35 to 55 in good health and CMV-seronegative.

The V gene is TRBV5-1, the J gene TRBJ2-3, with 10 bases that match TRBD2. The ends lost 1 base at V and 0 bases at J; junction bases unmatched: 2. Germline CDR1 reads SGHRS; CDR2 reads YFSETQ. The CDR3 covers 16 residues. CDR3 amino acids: CASSLLTSGSTDTQYF. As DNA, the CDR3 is TGCGCCAGCAGCTTGTTGACTAGCGGGAGCACAGATACGCAGTATTTT.

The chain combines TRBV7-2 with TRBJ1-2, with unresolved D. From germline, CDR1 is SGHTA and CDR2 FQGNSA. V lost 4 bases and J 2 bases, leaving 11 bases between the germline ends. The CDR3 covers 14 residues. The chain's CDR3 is CASSSFTENYGYTF. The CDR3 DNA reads TGTGCCAGCAGCTCCTTTACAGAGAACTATGGCTACACCTTC.

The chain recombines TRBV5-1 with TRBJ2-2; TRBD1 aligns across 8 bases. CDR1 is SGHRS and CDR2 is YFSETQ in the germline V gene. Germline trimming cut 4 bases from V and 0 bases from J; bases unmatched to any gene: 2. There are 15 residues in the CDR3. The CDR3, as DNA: TGCGCCAGCAGCCGGGACAGGTCGAACACCGGGGAGCTGTTTTTT. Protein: CASSRDRSNTGELFF.

In DNA, the CDR3 is TGTGCCAGCAGTTTACAGGGACTAGCGGGGACAGATACGCAGTATTTT. Translated: CASSLQGLAGTDTQYF. The chain joins TRBV27 to TRBJ2-3; 13 bases match TRBD2. Germline values: CDR1 MNHEY, CDR2 SMNVEV (reference sequence). V was clipped by 2 bases and J by 3 bases; unmatched bases: 2. This CDR3 has 16 amino acids.

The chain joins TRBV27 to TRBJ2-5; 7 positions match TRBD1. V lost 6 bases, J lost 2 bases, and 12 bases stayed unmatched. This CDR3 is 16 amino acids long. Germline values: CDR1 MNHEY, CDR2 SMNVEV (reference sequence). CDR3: CASRHLPGTAQETQYF. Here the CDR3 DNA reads TGTGCCAGCAGACACCTTCCCGGGACAGCTCAAGAGACCCAGTACTTC.

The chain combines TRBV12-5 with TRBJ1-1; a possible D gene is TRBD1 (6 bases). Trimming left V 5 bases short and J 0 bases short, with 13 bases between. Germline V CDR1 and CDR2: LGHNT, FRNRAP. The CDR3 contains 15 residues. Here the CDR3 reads CASGTGGRMNTEAFF. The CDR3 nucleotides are TGTGCTAGTGGTACCGGGGGGCGGATGAACACTGAAGCTTTCTTT.

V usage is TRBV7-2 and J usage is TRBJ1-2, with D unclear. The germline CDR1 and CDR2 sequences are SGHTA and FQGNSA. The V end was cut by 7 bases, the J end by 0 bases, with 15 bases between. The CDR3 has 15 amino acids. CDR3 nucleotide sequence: TGTGCCAGCACTAAACTGGGCAGCCCTAACTATGGCTACACCTTC. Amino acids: CASTKLGSPNYGYTF.

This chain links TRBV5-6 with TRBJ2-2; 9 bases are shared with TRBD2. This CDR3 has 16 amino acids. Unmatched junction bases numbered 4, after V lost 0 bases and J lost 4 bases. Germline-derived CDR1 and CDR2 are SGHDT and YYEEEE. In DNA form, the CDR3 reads TGTGCCAGCAGCTTGGCTCTAGCGGGGTCCACCGGGGAGCTGTTTTTT. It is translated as CASSLALAGSTGELFF.

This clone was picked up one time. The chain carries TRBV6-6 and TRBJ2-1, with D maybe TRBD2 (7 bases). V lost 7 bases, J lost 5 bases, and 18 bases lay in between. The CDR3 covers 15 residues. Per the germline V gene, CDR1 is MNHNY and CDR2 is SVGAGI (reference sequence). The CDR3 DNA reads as TGTGCCAGCACCTTGGGGGGGGGCGGTGACAATGAGCAGTTCTTC. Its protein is CASTLGGGGDNEQFF.

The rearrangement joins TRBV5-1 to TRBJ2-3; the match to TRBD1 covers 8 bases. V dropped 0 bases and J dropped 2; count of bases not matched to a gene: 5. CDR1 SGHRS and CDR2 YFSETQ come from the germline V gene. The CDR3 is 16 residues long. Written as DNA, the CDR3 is TGCGCCAGCAGCTTGGAAAACAGGGGGTACACAGATACGCAGTATTTT. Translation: CASSLENRGYTDTQYF.

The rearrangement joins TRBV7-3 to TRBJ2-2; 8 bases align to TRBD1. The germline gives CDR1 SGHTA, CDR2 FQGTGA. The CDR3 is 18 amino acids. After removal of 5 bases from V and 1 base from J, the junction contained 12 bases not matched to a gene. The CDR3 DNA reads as TGTGCCAGCAGCGCTTTCGGTCCCGGGACAGGGAACACCGGGGAGCTGTTTTTT. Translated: CASSAFGPGTGNTGELFF.

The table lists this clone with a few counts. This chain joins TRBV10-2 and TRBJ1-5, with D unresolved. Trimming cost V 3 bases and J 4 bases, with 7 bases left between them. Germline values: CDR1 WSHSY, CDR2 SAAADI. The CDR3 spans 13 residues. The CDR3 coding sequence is TGCGCCAGCAGTGAAAACATTAATCAGCCCCAGCATTTT. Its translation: CASSENINQPQHF.

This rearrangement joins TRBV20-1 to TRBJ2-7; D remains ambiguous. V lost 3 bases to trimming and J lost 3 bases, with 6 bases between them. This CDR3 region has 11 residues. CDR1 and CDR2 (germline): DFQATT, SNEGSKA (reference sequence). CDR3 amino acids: CSARSDYEQYF. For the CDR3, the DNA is TGCAGTGCTAGGAGTGACTACGAGCAGTACTTC.

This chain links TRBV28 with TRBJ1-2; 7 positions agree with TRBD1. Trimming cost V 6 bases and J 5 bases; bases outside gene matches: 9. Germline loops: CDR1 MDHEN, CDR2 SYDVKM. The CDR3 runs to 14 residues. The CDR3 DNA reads TGTGCCAGCAGAGCCTCAGGGGGTCCTTATGGCTACACCTTC. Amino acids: CASRASGGPYGYTF.

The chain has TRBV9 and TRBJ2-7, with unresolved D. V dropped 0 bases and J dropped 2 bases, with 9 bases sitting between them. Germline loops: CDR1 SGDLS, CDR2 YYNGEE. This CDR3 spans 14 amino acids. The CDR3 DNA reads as TGTGCCAGCAGCGTAGGAGCAGACACCTACGAGCAGTACTTC. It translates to CASSVGADTYEQYF.

The CDR3 sequence is CASSSGSYYGYTF. In DNA, the CDR3 is TGTGCCAGCAGTTCCGGGAGTTACTATGGCTACACCTTC. The chain carries TRBV6-1 and TRBJ1-2; D remains ambiguous. This CDR3 is 13 amino acids long. Germline assignment: CDR1 MNHNS and CDR2 SASEGT. Trimming removed 5 bases at V and 3 bases at J, with 10 bases between.

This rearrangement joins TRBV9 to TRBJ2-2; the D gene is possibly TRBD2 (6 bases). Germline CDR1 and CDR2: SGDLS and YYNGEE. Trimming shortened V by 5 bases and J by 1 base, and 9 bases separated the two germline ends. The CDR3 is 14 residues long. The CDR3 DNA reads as TGTGCCAGCAGGGGGACTGGGAACACCGGGGAGCTGTTTTTT. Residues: CASRGTGNTGELFF.

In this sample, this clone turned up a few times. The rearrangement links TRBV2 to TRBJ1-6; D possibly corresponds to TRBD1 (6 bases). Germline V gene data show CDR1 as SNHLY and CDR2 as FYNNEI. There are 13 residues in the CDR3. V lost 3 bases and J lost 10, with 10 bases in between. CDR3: CASSDRGESPLHF. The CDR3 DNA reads TGTGCCAGCAGTGACAGGGGTGAGTCACCCCTCCACTTT. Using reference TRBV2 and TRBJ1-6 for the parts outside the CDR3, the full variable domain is EPEVTQTPSHQVTQMGQEVILRCVPISNHLYFYWYRQILGQKVEFLVSFYNNEISEKSEIFDDQFSVERPDGSNFTLKIRSTKLEDSAMYFCASSDRGESPLHFGNGTRLTVT.

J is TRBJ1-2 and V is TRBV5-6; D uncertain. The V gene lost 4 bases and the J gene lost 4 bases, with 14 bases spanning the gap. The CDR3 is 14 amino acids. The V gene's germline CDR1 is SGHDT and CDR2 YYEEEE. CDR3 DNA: TGTGCCAGCAGCACCAGACGGGTGGCCTATGGCTACACCTTC. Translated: CASSTRRVAYGYTF.

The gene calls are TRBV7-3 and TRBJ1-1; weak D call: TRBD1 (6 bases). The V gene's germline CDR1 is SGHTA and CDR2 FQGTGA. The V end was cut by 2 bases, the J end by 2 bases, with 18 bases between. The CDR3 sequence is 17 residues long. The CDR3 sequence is CASSLELSGTTNTEAFF. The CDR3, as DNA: TGTGCCAGCAGCTTAGAACTATCCGGGACAACTAACACTGAAGCTTTCTTT.

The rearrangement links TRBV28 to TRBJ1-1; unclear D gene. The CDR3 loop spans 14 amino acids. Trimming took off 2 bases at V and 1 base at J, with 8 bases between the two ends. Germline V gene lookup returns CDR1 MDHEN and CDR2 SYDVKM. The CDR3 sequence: CASSLVTANTEAFF. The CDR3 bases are TGTGCCAGCAGTTTAGTCACAGCGAACACTGAAGCTTTCTTT.

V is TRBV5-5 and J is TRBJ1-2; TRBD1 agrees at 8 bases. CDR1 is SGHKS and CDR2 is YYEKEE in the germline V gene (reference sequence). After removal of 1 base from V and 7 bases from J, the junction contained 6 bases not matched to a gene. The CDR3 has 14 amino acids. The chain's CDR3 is CASSLSGGIVGYTF. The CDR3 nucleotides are TGTGCCAGCAGCTTGTCAGGGGGCATAGTTGGCTACACCTTC. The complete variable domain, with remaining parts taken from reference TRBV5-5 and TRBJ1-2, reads DAGVTQSPTHLIKTRGQQVTLRCSPISGHKSVSWYQQVLGQGPQFIFQYYEKEERGRGNFPDRFSARQFPNYSSELNVNALLLGDSALYLCASSLSGGIVGYTFGSGTRLTVV.

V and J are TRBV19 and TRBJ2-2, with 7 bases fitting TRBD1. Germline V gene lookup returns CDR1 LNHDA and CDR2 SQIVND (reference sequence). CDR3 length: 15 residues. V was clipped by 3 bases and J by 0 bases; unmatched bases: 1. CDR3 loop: CASSIQGANTGELFF. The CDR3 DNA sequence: TGTGCCAGTAGTATCCAGGGGGCGAACACCGGGGAGCTGTTTTTT.

DNA of the CDR3: TGTGCCAGCAGCTACCGGGGCACTGAAGCTTTCTTT. It translates to CASSYRGTEAFF. The rearrangement links TRBV7-2 to TRBJ1-1; no clear D gene. The CDR3 spans 12 residues. Germline V gene lookup returns CDR1 SGHTA and CDR2 FQGNSA. V lost 4 bases to trimming and J lost 4 bases, with 7 bases between them.